This TCR beta chain stems from a study of T cell changes during pregnancy in multiple sclerosis. TCRdb keeps only in-frame clones here, not all; method: immunoSEQ multiplex PCR. The sample contains 90,000 to 120,000 clones, about 94% of which appear only once. After removal of 3 bases from V and 7 bases from J, the junction contained 7 bases not matched to a gene. There are 15 residues in the CDR3. The germline V gene has CDR1 KGHSH and CDR2 LQKENI. Source: peripheral blood, taken before pregnancy. V usage is TRBV18 and J usage is TRBJ1-4; 8 bases fit TRBD1. The receptor was isolated from a female donor with multiple sclerosis, enrolled in a pregnancy study. CDR3 in amino acids: CASSPQGAPGEKLFF. Written as DNA, the CDR3 is TGTGCCAGCTCACCGCAGGGGGCGCCTGGTGAAAAACTGTTTTTT.